One sample yielded the 4 T cell receptor beta chains listed below, sequenced in a study of shared clonotypes between healthy human individuals. Some clones are missing from TCRdb's copy, which holds only in-frame ones; the method was immunoSEQ multiplex PCR. In the table there are more than 450,000 clones, around 74% of which are singletons. The sequenced material came from PBMCs. These receptors all come from a woman in her thirties or forties in good health. Some clones in this sample may be carry-over from other donors' samples.

This clone was recorded a few times. The chain is built from TRBV7-9 and TRBJ1-5, with D perhaps TRBD1 (5 bases). The CDR3 is 14 amino acids. CDR1 SEHNR and CDR2 FQNEAQ come from the germline V gene (reference sequence). Trimming pared 1 base from V and 6 bases from J, leaving 10 bases between. CDR3 sequence reads: CASSLEGTTQPQHF. CDR3 sequence (DNA): TGTGCCAGCAGCTTAGAGGGGACGACTCAGCCCCAGCATTTT.

The rearrangement joins TRBV4-1 to TRBJ1-4, with 8 bases fitting TRBD1. V dropped 0 bases and J dropped 6; count of bases not matched to a gene: 6. Germline assignment: CDR1 MGHRA and CDR2 YSYEKL. CDR3 size: 16 residues. For the CDR3, the DNA is TGCGCCAGCAGCCAAGACGGGACAGGAAACTATGAAAAACTGTTTTTT. Its translation: CASSQDGTGNYEKLFF.

This clone was seen repeatedly, ten times or more. V gene TRBV18 combines with J gene TRBJ2-5; a weak D match, TRBD1 (6 bases). Looked up from germline, CDR1 is KGHSH and CDR2 is LQKENI. The CDR3 runs to 14 residues. V was clipped by 4 bases and J by 4 bases, with 13 bases between them. The CDR3 DNA is TGTGCCAGCTCACTCCAGGGGCCGCGAGAGACCCAGTACTTC. It translates to CASSLQGPRETQYF.

The V gene is TRBV5-1, the J gene TRBJ2-4, with D perhaps being TRBD1 or TRBD2 (5 bases each). Germline V lookup: CDR1 SGHRS, CDR2 YFSETQ. Between the trimmed V and J ends, which lost 1 base and 9 bases, there was a span of 14 bases. CDR3 length: 14 residues. CDR3 DNA sequence: TGCGCCAGCAGCTTGCGTGGGGGTGGCGGCATTCAGTACTTC. This sequence encodes CASSLRGGGGIQYF.